A single sample gave rise to the 17 T cell receptor beta chains below, sequenced in a study of blood T cell repertoires in COVID-19. Profiling relied on immunoSEQ multiplex PCR, and the TCRdb table lists in-frame clones only, not all of them. The repertoire holds around 450,000 clones, with about 89% as singletons. The sequenced sample consisted of peripheral blood. All receptors come from a woman in her 30s with acute or convalescent COVID-19.

This clone was recorded a few times. This chain uses TRBV11-1 with TRBJ1-1, with D tentatively TRBD1 (5 bases). Germline-derived CDR1 and CDR2 are SGHAT and FQDESV (reference sequence). The length of the CDR3 is 14 residues. V was shortened by 1 base and J by 6 bases, with 12 bases between the two germline ends. The CDR3, as DNA: TGTGCCAGCAGCTTAGACCCAGGGTGGGCTGAAGCTTTCTTT. As protein: CASSLDPGWAEAFF.

The chain couples TRBV24-1 to TRBJ1-1, with D uncertain. V was pared by 7 bases and J by 1 base, with 21 bases between. Looked up from germline, CDR1 is KGHDR and CDR2 is SFDVKD. The CDR3 is made up of 17 amino acids. CDR3 coding DNA: TGTGCCACCAGAGACCTCAGGCCCGACGAACGGAACACTGAAGCTTTCTTT. Translated: CATRDLRPDERNTEAFF.

The chain recombines TRBV6-5 with TRBJ1-2, with D maybe TRBD1 (5 bases). The CDR3 is 15 residues long. V was shortened by 0 bases and J by 7 bases, with 15 bases between the two germline ends. In germline, CDR1 is MNHEY, CDR2 SVGAGI. CDR3 sequence: CASSYSIPRGGGYTF. The CDR3 bases are TGTGCCAGCAGTTACTCGATCCCTCGCGGGGGTGGCTACACCTTC.

The gene calls are TRBV7-9 and TRBJ1-6, with 12 bases aligning to TRBD1. V was pared by 4 bases and J by 8 bases, with 9 bases of the junction left unmatched. The CDR3 runs 17 residues. Germline lookup yields CDR1 SEHNR and CDR2 FQNEAQ (reference sequence). In DNA form, the CDR3 reads TGTGCCAGCAGCTCGGGACAGGGGGCCCTTTTGCATTCACCCCTCCACTTT. Amino acid sequence: CASSSGQGALLHSPLHF.

The gene calls are TRBV6-6 and TRBJ1-2; 12 bases are a match to TRBD1. Germline V lookup: CDR1 MNHNY, CDR2 SVGAGI (reference sequence). The CDR3 contains 16 residues. J gave up 7 bases and V 2 bases, and 8 bases lay outside the gene matches. The DNA of the CDR3 is TGTGCCAGCAGTTACCCCGGGACAGGGGGCGCGGTTGGCTACACCTTC. It specifies CASSYPGTGGAVGYTF.

This chain uses TRBV5-1 with TRBJ2-7, with D perhaps TRBD1 (6 bases). The CDR3 length is 14 residues. Germline CDR1 SGHRS, CDR2 YFSETQ. Trimming removed 4 bases at V and 2 bases at J, with 13 bases between. CDR3 region: CASSSRDNPYEQYF. CDR3 nucleotide sequence: TGCGCCAGCAGCAGCCGGGACAATCCCTACGAGCAGTACTTC.

The J gene is TRBJ2-5, the V gene TRBV21-1; the table assigns TRBD2, which was not confirmed against the DNA. TRBV21-1 is listed as a pseudogene. The CDR3 totals 15 residues. The CDR3 nucleotides are TGTGCCAGCAGCAAAGGGGCCTTCACTAGAGAGACCCAGTACTTC. Encoded protein: CASSKGAFTRETQYF.

The CDR3 sequence: CASSSGTGVVYGYTF. CDR3 coding DNA: TGTGCCAGCAGCTCGGGGACAGGGGTTGTCTATGGCTACACCTTC. V is TRBV5-6 and J is TRBJ1-2; 10 nucleotides match TRBD1. This CDR3 has 15 residues. After removal of 3 bases from V and 4 bases from J, the junction contained 6 bases not matched to a gene. From germline, CDR1 is SGHDT and CDR2 YYEEEE.

The chain employs TRBV3-1 (or the pseudogene TRBV3-2) and TRBJ1-1, with 9 bases identical to TRBD1. Germline V gene sequence: CDR1 LGHDT, CDR2 YNNKEL (reference sequence). V lost 3 bases to trimming and J lost 11 bases; unmatched junction nucleotides: 4. CDR3 length: 12 amino acids. In nucleotides, the CDR3 is TGTGCCAGCAGCCATGCCGGGACAGGGGCTTTCTTT. It encodes CASSHAGTGAFF.

The chain couples TRBV20-1 to TRBJ1-4; TRBD1 aligns across 10 bases. The CDR3 extends over 11 amino acids. The germline gives CDR1 DFQATT, CDR2 SNEGSKA (reference sequence). The CDR3 sequence is CSGQGGEKLFF. The DNA of the CDR3 is TGCAGCGGACAGGGGGGCGAAAAACTGTTTTTT.

V and J are TRBV27 and TRBJ1-2; D is unresolved. V lost 6 bases to trimming and J lost 5 bases, with 16 bases between them. The germline gives CDR1 MNHEY, CDR2 SMNVEV (reference sequence). This CDR3 has 14 residues. The CDR3 DNA reads as TGTGCCAGCAGCCCATTTTGGGGAGCGTATGGCTACACCTTC. The encoded protein is CASSPFWGAYGYTF.

The rearrangement uses TRBV7-9 and TRBJ2-1; maybe TRBD1 (5 bases). Germline V gene data show CDR1 as SEHNR and CDR2 as FQNEAQ (reference sequence). V was shortened by 1 base and J by 5 bases, with 18 bases between the two germline ends. This CDR3 has 17 amino acids. CDR3 in amino acids: CASSLVSMAGLNNEQFF. CDR3 nucleotides: TGTGCCAGCAGCTTAGTTTCCATGGCAGGGCTCAACAATGAGCAGTTCTTC.

The chain carries TRBV2 and TRBJ1-1; no clear D. Trimming pared 2 bases from V and 4 bases from J, leaving 11 bases between. This CDR3 region has 14 residues. Germline V gene lookup returns CDR1 SNHLY and CDR2 FYNNEI. The CDR3 coding sequence is TGTGCCAGCAGTGAATTTAGGGAGGGCACTGAAGCTTTCTTT. Translation: CASSEFREGTEAFF.

V gene TRBV12-5 combines with J gene TRBJ1-1; D may be TRBD1 (6 bases). This CDR3 spans 19 amino acids. Germline CDR1 and CDR2: LGHNT and FRNRAP. V shed 2 bases and J shed 1 base, with 23 bases lying between them. Written as DNA, the CDR3 is TGTGCTAGTGGTTTGACAATCTCGGGGACACCCCCCTCGAACACTGAAGCTTTCTTT. This sequence encodes CASGLTISGTPPSNTEAFF.

The chain joins TRBV11-2 to TRBJ2-7, with TRBD1 identical over 7 bases. With 3 bases clipped from V and 2 bases from J, the junction kept 4 bases outside the gene matches. Germline V gene lookup returns CDR1 SGHAT and CDR2 FQNNGV. The CDR3 consists of 14 residues. The CDR3 DNA follows: TGTGCCAGCAGCTTTTCGGGACAGACCTACGAGCAGTACTTC. Its translation is CASSFSGQTYEQYF. The variable domain in full, with the rest retrieved from reference TRBV11-2 and TRBJ2-7, is EAGVAQSPRYKIIEKRQSVAFWCNPISGHATLYWYQQILGQGPKLLIQFQNNGVVDDSQLPKDRFSAERLKGVDSTLKIQPAKLEDSAVYLCASSFSGQTYEQYFGPGTRLTVT.

The CDR3 spells CASSKGGQGAFF. In DNA form, the CDR3 reads TGCGCCAGCAGCAAGGGAGGCCAGGGTGCGTTCTTC. The V and J genes are TRBV5-1 and TRBJ2-1; perhaps TRBD2 as D (6 bases). The CDR3 loop spans 12 amino acids. Trimming left V 4 bases short and J 15 bases short, with 17 bases between. Germline V gene lookup returns CDR1 SGHRS and CDR2 YFSETQ.

On this clone itself: Other DNA sequences of this sample code for an identical CDR3. The chain couples TRBV3-1 (or the pseudogene TRBV3-2) to TRBJ1-1, with D perhaps TRBD1 (5 bases). This CDR3 has 13 amino acids. V shed 2 bases and J shed 4 bases, with 8 bases lying between them. Germline values: CDR1 LGHDT, CDR2 YNNKEL (reference sequence). CDR3 nucleotide sequence: TGTGCCAGCAGCCAACAGGGCGGCACTGAAGCTTTCTTT. It is translated as CASSQQGGTEAFF.